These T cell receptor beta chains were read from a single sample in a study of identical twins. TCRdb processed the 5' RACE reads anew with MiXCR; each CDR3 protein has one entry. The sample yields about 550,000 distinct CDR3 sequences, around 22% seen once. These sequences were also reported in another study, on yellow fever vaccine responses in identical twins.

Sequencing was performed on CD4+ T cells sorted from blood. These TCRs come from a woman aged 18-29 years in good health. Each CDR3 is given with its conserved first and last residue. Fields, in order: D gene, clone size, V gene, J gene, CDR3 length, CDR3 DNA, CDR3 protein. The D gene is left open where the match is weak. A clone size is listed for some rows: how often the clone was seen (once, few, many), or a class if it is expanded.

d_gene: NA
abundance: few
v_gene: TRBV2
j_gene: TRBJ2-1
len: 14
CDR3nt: TGTGCCAGCAGTACGGATAGCTCCTACAATGAGCAGTTCTTC
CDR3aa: CASSTDSSYNEQFF

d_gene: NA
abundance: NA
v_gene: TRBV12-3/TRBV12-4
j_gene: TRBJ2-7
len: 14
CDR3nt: TGTGCCAGCAGCTGGAGAATGCAATCCCTCGAGCAGTACTTC
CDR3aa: CASSWRMQSLEQYF

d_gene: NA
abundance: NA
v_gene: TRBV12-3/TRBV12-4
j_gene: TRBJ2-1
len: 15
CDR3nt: TGTGCCAGCACCCTATTAGGGAGTTGGTACAATGAGCAGTTCTTC
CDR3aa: CASTLLGSWYNEQFF

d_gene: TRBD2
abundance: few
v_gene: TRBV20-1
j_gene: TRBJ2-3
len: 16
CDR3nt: TGCCGCAGTGCCGCCCTAGCGGGAGTCGGCACAGATACGCAGTATTTT
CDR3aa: CRSAALAGVGTDTQYF

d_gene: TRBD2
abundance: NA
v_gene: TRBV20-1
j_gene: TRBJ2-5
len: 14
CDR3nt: TGCAGTGCCTCGGGACTAGCGGGAAAAGAGACCCAGTACTTC
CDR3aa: CSASGLAGKETQYF

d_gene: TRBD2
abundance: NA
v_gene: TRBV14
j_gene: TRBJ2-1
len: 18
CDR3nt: TGTGCCAGCAGTAAGATCGAGGGCAAGGGACTAGGGGACAATGAGCAGTTCTTC
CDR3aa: CASSKIEGKGLGDNEQFF

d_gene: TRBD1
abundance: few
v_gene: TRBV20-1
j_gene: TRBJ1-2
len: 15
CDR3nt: TGCAGTGCATCATTTACAGGGGGGAATGAGAATGGCTACACCTTC
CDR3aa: CSASFTGGNENGYTF

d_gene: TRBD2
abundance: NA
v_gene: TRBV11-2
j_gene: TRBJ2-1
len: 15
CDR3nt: TGTGCCAGCAGCCCCCCGGGGGGGAACTACAATGAGCAGTTCTTC
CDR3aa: CASSPPGGNYNEQFF

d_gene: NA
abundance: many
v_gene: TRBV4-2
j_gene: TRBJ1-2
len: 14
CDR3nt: TGTGCCAGCAGCCAAGTACAACAGGGAGTTGGCTACACCTTC
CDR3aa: CASSQVQQGVGYTF

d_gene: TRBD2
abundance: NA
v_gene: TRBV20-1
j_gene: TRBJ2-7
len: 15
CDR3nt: TGCAGTGCTAGAGATTCTAGCGGGAGGGCCTACGAGCAGTACTTC
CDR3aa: CSARDSSGRAYEQYF

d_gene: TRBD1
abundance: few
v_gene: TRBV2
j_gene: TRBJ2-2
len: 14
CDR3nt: TGTGCCAGCAGGGGGACAGGGGCCCCCGGGGAGCTGTTTTTT
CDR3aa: CASRGTGAPGELFF

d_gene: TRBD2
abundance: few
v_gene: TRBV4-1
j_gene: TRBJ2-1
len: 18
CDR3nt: TGCGCCAGCAGCCCCCGCTTTGTAGCGGGGTCATCCTACAATGAGCAGTTCTTC
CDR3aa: CASSPRFVAGSSYNEQFF

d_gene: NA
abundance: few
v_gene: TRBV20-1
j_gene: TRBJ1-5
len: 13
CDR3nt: TGCAGTGGCCTACTAGCCCCAGGGGAGCCCCAGCATTTT
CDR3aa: CSGLLAPGEPQHF

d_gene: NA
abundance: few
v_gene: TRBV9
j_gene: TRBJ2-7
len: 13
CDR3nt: TGTGCCAGCAGCTCGCGTTCTGGCCACGAGCAGTACTTC
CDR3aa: CASSSRSGHEQYF

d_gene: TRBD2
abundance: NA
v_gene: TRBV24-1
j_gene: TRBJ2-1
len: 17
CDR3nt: TGTGCCACCAGTGATATTCCAGCGGGAGGACACCCCAATGAGCAGTTCTTC
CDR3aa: CATSDIPAGGHPNEQFF

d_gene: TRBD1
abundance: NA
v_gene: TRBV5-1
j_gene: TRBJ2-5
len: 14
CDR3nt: TGCGCCAGCAGCGAGGGACAGAGCCAAGAGACCCAGTACTTC
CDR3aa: CASSEGQSQETQYF

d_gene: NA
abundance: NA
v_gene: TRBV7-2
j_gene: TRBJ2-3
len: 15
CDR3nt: TGTGCCAGCAGCATTCAGGAGGTTGGGACAGATACGCAGTATTTT
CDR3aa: CASSIQEVGTDTQYF

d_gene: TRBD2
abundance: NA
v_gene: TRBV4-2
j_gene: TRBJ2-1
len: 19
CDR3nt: TGTGCCAGCAGCCAAGAAACCCGGCGGGAGGGCGGGGCCTACAATGAGCAGTTCTTC
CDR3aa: CASSQETRREGGAYNEQFF

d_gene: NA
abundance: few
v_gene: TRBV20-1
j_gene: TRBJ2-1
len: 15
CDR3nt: TGCAGTGCTAGGAGATCTAGCCCCTTTAGGAATGAGCAGTTCTTC
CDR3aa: CSARRSSPFRNEQFF

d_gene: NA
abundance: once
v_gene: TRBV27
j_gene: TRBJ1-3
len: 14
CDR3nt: TGTGCCAGCAGTCGCCCCGGAGCTGGAAACACCATATATTTT
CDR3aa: CASSRPGAGNTIYF

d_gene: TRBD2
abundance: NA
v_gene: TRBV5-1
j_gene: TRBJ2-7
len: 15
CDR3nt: TGCGCCAGCAGCTTGCAGATAGCGGGCCCCTACGAGCAGTACTTC
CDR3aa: CASSLQIAGPYEQYF

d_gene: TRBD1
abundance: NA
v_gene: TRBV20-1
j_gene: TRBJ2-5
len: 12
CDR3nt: TGCAGTGCAGACCAGGGGGCAGAGACCCAGTACTTC
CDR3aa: CSADQGAETQYF

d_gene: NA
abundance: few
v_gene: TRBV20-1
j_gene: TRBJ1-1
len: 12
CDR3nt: TGCAGTGCCCACCGTGGAGGCACTGAAGCTTTCTTT
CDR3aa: CSAHRGGTEAFF

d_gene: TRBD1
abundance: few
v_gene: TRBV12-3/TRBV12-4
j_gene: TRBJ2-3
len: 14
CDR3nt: TGTGCCAGCAGCATGACAGGGTGGAGGCATACGCAGTATTTT
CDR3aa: CASSMTGWRHTQYF

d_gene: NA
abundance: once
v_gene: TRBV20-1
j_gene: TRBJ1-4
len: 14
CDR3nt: TGCAGTGCTCCCCACAAAAACGTACAGGAAAAACTGTTTTTT
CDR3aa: CSAPHKNVQEKLFF

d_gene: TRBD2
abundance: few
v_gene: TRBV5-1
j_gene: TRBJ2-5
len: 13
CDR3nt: TGCGCCAGCAGCGGGGGGGACCAAGAGACCCAGTACTTC
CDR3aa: CASSGGDQETQYF

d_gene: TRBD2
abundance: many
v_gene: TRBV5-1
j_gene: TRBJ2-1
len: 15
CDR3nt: TGCGCCAGCAGCCTACTAGCGGGAGGTTATAGTGAGCAGTTCTTC
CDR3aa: CASSLLAGGYSEQFF

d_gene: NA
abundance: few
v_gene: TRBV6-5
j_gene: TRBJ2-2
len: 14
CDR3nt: TGTGCCAGCCGTTCGACCGACTACACCGGGGAGCTGTTTTTT
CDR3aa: CASRSTDYTGELFF

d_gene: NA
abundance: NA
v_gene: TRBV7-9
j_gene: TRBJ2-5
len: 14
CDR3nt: TGTGCCAGCAGCTTAGTAACAGCTCAAGAGACCCAGTACTTC
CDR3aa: CASSLVTAQETQYF

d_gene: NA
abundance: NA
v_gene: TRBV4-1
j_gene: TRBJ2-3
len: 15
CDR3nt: TGCGCCAACAGCCTTCTGACTAACGGCGCAGATACGCAGTATTTT
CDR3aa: CANSLLTNGADTQYF

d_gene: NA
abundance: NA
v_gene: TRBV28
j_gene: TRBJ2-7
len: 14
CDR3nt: TGTGCCAGCAGCCACCCCCTTGTAATGGTTGGGCAGTACTTC
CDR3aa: CASSHPLVMVGQYF

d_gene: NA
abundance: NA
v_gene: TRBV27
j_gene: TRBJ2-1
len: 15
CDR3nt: TGTGCCAGCAGTTCAGGGGTGGTAGGTTACAATGAGCAGTTCTTC
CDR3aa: CASSSGVVGYNEQFF

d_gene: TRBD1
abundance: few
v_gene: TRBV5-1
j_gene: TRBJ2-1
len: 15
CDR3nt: TGCGCCAGCAGCTTGCGGACAGGGGGCCCCAATGAGCAGTTCTTC
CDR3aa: CASSLRTGGPNEQFF

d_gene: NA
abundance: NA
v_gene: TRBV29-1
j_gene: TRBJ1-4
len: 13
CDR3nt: TGCAGCGCAACTACAGGGCCTAATGAAAAACTGTTTTTT
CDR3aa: CSATTGPNEKLFF

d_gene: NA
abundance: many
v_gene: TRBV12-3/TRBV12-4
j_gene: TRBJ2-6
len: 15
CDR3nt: TGTGCCAGCAGTTTATCTGGGTCTGGGGCCAACGTCCTGACTTTC
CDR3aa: CASSLSGSGANVLTF

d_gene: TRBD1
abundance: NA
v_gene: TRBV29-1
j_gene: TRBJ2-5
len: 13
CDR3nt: TGCAGCGACACCGCAGGGGGCGGTGAGACCCAGTACTTC
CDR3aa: CSDTAGGGETQYF

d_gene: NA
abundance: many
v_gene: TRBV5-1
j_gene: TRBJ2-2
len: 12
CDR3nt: TGCGCCAGCAGCCTGGAGGGGAGGGAGCTGTTTTTT
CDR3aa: CASSLEGRELFF

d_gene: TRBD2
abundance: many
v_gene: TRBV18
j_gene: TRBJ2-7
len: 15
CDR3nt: TGTGCCAGCTCACATTCGGGACTAGCTATGCACGAGCAGTACTTC
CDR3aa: CASSHSGLAMHEQYF

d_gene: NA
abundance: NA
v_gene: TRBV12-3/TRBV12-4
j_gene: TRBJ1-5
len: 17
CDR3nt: TGTGCCAGCAGTTTAAGGAGTTGGGGTAACATCAATCAGCCCCAGCATTTT
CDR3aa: CASSLRSWGNINQPQHF

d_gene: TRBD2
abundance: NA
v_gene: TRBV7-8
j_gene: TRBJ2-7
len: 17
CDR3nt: TGTGCCAGCAGCTTAAGGCCTAGCGGGGGGTCGGGCTACGAGCAGTACTTC
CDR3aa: CASSLRPSGGSGYEQYF

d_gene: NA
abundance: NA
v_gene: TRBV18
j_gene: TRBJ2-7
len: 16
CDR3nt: TGTGCCAGCTCACCACTTCCGACCACAAGCTCCTACGAGCAGTACTTC
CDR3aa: CASSPLPTTSSYEQYF

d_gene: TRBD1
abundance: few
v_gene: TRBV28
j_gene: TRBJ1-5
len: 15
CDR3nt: TGTGCCAGCAGTTCAACAGGGGAGGTCAATCAGCCCCAGCATTTT
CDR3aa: CASSSTGEVNQPQHF

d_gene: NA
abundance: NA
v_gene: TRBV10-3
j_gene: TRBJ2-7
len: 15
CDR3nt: TGTGCCATCAGTGAGTCGTCCAGCGGAGCCTACGAGCAGTACTTC
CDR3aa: CAISESSSGAYEQYF

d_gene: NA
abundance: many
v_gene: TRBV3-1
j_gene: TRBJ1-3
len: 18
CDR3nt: TGTGCCAGCAGCCCAATAAACCGGGACACCAACTCTGGAAACACCATATATTTT
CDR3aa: CASSPINRDTNSGNTIYF

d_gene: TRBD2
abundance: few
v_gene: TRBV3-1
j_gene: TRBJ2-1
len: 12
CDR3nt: TGTGCCAGCAGCCAGGGACTAAGAGTGCAGTTCTTC
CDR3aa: CASSQGLRVQFF

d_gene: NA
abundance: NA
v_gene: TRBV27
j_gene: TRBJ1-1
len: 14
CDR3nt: TGTGCCAGCAGTCTGTCTGCTGTGAACACTGAAGCTTTCTTT
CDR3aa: CASSLSAVNTEAFF

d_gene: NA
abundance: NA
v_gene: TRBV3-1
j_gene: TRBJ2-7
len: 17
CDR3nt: TGTGCCAGCAGCCAAGGAGCTGTTGCGGGACTCTTCAACGAGCAGTACTTC
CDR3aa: CASSQGAVAGLFNEQYF

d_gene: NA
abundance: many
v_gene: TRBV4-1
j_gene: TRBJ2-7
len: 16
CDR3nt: TGCGCCAGCAGCCGGGGGGCAGGGTCTTTCTCCTACGAGCAGTACTTC
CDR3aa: CASSRGAGSFSYEQYF

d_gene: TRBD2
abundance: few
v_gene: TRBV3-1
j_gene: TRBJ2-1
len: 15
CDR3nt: TGTGCCAGCAGTCCATCTAGCGGGAGTTACAATGAGCAGTTCTTC
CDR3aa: CASSPSSGSYNEQFF

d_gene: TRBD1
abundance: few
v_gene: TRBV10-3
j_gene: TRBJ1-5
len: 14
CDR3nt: TGTGCCATCAGTGGGGGGACAGGAGATCAGCCCCAGCATTTT
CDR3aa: CAISGGTGDQPQHF

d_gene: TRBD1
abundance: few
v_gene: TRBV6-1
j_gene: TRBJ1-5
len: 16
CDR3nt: TGTGCCAGCAGGAATACCGGGACAGCCTTAGGAAAGCCCCAGCATTTT
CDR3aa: CASRNTGTALGKPQHF

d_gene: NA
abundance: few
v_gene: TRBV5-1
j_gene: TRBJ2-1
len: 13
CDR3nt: TGCGCCAGCAGCTTGAAAGTTACCAATGAGCAGTTCTTC
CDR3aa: CASSLKVTNEQFF

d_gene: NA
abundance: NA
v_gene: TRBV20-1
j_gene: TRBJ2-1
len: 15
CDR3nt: TGCAGTGCCCTTCCTCCCGGAGGGTCCTACAATGAGCAGTTCTTC
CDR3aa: CSALPPGGSYNEQFF

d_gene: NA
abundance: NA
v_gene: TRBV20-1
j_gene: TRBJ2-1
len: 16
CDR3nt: TGCAGTGCTAGAGACTCAGGGGTCTGGCCCTACAATGAGCAGTTCTTC
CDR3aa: CSARDSGVWPYNEQFF